This T cell receptor (beta chain) was captured in a study of blood T cell repertoires in COVID-19. The wider study: For recovered donors of Cohort 3, there were two negative PCRs, clearance, or symptom resolution. T cells, B-cell-depleted T cells, or PBMCs provided the cDNA or gDNA that served as material.

The CDR3 extends over 14 amino acids. From germline, CDR1 is SGHRS and CDR2 YFSETQ. V lost 2 bases and J 7 bases, leaving 15 bases between the germline ends. Method: immunoSEQ multiplex PCR; TCRdb's copy keeps in-frame clones and lacks some. The sample yields approximately 210,000 clones, roughly 84% seen once. The cohort comprised adults aged 18 to 89 years residing in approximately 25 US areas. Clinical history as reported by participants underpinned cohort assignment. The clonotype originates from a man under 40 in a cohort exposed to, infected with or recovered from COVID-19 (not recorded which). The source material was PBMCs or T cells enriched from blood (not recorded which). The chain combines TRBV5-1 with TRBJ1-1, with D possibly matching TRBD1 (6 bases). The CDR3 sequence is CASSFGGHEDEAFF. CDR3 DNA sequence: TGCGCCAGCAGCTTTGGGGGCCATGAGGATGAAGCTTTCTTT.